This is a list of T cell receptor beta chains from one sample in a study of radiation and T cells in renal cell carcinoma. The method was immunoSEQ multiplex PCR; TCRdb's version includes in-frame clones alone and lacks a portion of them. The sample records tens of thousands of clones, more than 75% being singletons. Sequencing was performed on blood, taken from a patient whose treatment included radiotherapy and nephrectomy. Receptor source: a man aged 60 to 69 with renal cell carcinoma. CDR3s include the opening cysteine and the closing phenylalanine or tryptophan. The D gene is left open where the match is weak. Not all rows give a size; the values are once, few, many and, for expanded clones, a class.

V gene: TRBV27; J gene: TRBJ1-4; D gene: TRBD1; clone size: -; CDR3 DNA: TGTGCCAGCAGTTTTGCCGGGACAGCAAATGAAAAACTGTTTTTT; CDR3 protein: CASSFAGTANEKLFF
V gene: TRBV19; J gene: TRBJ2-1; D gene: -; clone size: -; CDR3 DNA: TGTGCCAGTAGTTCGGGGTTTGTGGATGAGCAGTTCTTC; CDR3 protein: CASSSGFVDEQFF
V gene: TRBV5-6; J gene: TRBJ2-5; D gene: -; clone size: -; CDR3 DNA: TGTGCCAGCAGCTTGGCCGAGGAGACCCAGTACTTC; CDR3 protein: CASSLAEETQYF
V gene: TRBV5-6; J gene: TRBJ1-2; D gene: TRBD1; clone size: -; CDR3 DNA: TGTGCCAGCAGCTTACAGGGGCCCAACTATGGCTACACCTTC; CDR3 protein: CASSLQGPNYGYTF
V gene: TRBV5-4; J gene: TRBJ2-3; D gene: TRBD2; clone size: -; CDR3 DNA: TGTGCCAGCAGCTCTAGGACTAGCGGGAGATCCAGAGATACGCAGTATTTT; CDR3 protein: CASSSRTSGRSRDTQYF
V gene: TRBV30; J gene: TRBJ2-7; D gene: TRBD1; clone size: -; CDR3 DNA: TGTGCCTGGGACTGGGACAGCCAAGCCTCCGAGCAGTACTTC; CDR3 protein: CAWDWDSQASEQYF
V gene: TRBV30; J gene: TRBJ2-1; D gene: TRBD2; clone size: few; CDR3 DNA: TGTGCCTGGAGTGTACTCCGAGCGGGAGCCGTAAAGCAGTTCTTC; CDR3 protein: CAWSVLRAGAVKQFF
V gene: TRBV7-9; J gene: TRBJ2-7; D gene: -; clone size: -; CDR3 DNA: TGTGCCAGCAGCTCCCGTTCACCTACCTACGAGCAGTACTTC; CDR3 protein: CASSSRSPTYEQYF
V gene: TRBV2; J gene: TRBJ1-3; D gene: TRBD1; clone size: -; CDR3 DNA: TGTGCCAGCACAGGACAGGCGGGAAACACCATATATTTT; CDR3 protein: CASTGQAGNTIYF
V gene: TRBV12-5; J gene: TRBJ2-3; D gene: -; clone size: -; CDR3 DNA: TGTGCTAGTGGAAAAGGGAAGGGCACAGATACGCAGTATTTT; CDR3 protein: CASGKGKGTDTQYF
V gene: TRBV7-2; J gene: TRBJ2-5; D gene: -; clone size: -; CDR3 DNA: TGTGCCAGCAGCTTAGAGAGGGGCGTCCCCTCGGAGTACTTC; CDR3 protein: CASSLERGVPSEYF
V gene: TRBV7-2; J gene: TRBJ2-7; D gene: -; clone size: -; CDR3 DNA: TGTGCCAGCAGCTTAATATCGGGAGACCACGAGCAGTACTTC; CDR3 protein: CASSLISGDHEQYF
V gene: TRBV11-3; J gene: TRBJ1-1; D gene: -; clone size: once; CDR3 DNA: TGTGCCAGCAGCCTCCGGGCCGGGGGCATGAACACTGAAGCTTTCTTT; CDR3 protein: CASSLRAGGMNTEAFF
V gene: TRBV5-1; J gene: TRBJ1-4; D gene: -; clone size: -; CDR3 DNA: TGCGCCAGCAGCTTTGGGGCAACTAATGAAAAACTGTTTTTT; CDR3 protein: CASSFGATNEKLFF
V gene: TRBV6-6; J gene: TRBJ2-3; D gene: -; clone size: -; CDR3 DNA: TGTGCCAGCAGTGACCCCCTGGATACGCAGTATTTT; CDR3 protein: CASSDPLDTQYF
V gene: TRBV18; J gene: TRBJ1-1; D gene: -; clone size: once; CDR3 DNA: TGTGCCAGTTTCCAGGGGACCTTGAACACTGAAGCTTTCTTT; CDR3 protein: CASFQGTLNTEAFF
V gene: TRBV5-6; J gene: TRBJ2-7; D gene: -; clone size: -; CDR3 DNA: TGTGCCAGCAGCGGATCCGGGACCCCCTACGAGCAGTACTTC; CDR3 protein: CASSGSGTPYEQYF
V gene: TRBV5-1; J gene: TRBJ2-3; D gene: -; clone size: -; CDR3 DNA: TGCGCCAGCAGCTTGGCTCGTACGACACCTCGCACAGATACGCAGTATTTT; CDR3 protein: CASSLARTTPRTDTQYF
V gene: TRBV7-2; J gene: TRBJ2-3; D gene: TRBD2; clone size: -; CDR3 DNA: TGTGCCAGCAGATTAGGGCTAGCGGGAGATGCTACGCAGTATTTT; CDR3 protein: CASRLGLAGDATQYF
V gene: TRBV7-9; J gene: TRBJ1-1; D gene: -; clone size: -; CDR3 DNA: TGTGCCAGCAGCTTAGCTATTGGGGGCACTGAAGCTTTCTTT; CDR3 protein: CASSLAIGGTEAFF